In this sample, the clone carrying this TCR beta chain turned up a few times. At one end the junction does not follow the germline gene, possibly because of a read error. The CDR3 length is 14 residues. The germline gives CDR1 SGHNT, CDR2 YYREEE (reference sequence). This sample is part of a study of tumor-infiltrating lymphocytes in primary liver carcinoma. DNA and RNA were both co-extracted from 20-30 mg of bulk tissue that had not been sorted. A primer in the constant region served to generate TCR beta cDNA from 500 ng of total RNA. Library construction for TCR beta comprised three nested multiplex PCR rounds performed with slightly modified ARM-PCR. Amplification in the first two PCR rounds was performed using TRBV1-TRBV30 forward primers and a C-beta reverse primer for about 10 cycles each. TCRdb processed the multiplex PCR reads anew with MiXCR; each CDR3 protein has one entry. The repertoire includes more than 100,000 distinct CDR3 sequences, nearly 70% of them detected once, and 8.1% sits in the top ten.

The clonotype comes from an older woman with primary liver carcinoma and hepatitis B virus infection. Sample: tumor-adjacent normal liver tissue. The V and J genes are TRBV5-4 and TRBJ1-5, with D hard to call. The CDR3 spells CAGSLGGSNQPQHF. For the CDR3, the DNA is TGTGCCGGCAGCTTGGGTGGAAGTAATCAGCCCCAGCATTTT.